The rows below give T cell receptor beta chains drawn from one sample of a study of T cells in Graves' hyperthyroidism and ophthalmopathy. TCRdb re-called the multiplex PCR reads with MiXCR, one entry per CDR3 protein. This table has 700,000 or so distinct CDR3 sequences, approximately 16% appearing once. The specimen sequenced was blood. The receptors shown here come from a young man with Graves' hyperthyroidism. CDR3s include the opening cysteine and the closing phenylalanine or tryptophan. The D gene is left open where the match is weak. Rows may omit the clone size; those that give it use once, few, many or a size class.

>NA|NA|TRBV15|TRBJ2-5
TGTGCCACCAGCAGAAGCCCCGACCTAGGAGGAGAGACCCAGTACTTC
CATSRSPDLGGETQYF
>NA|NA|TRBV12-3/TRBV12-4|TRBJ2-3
TGTGCCAGCAGTCCAGGACTACTTCAAGGAGATACGCAGTATTTT
CASSPGLLQGDTQYF
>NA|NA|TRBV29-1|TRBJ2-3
TGCAGCGTTGAAGATCCCTGGAATTCCAGCACAGATACGCAGTATTTT
CSVEDPWNSSTDTQYF
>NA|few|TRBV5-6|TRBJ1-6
TGTGCCAGCAGCTTGCCAGGGAGTTATTCACCCCTCCACTTT
CASSLPGSYSPLHF
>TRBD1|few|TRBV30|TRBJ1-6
TGTGCCTCACTGAAGGGGGCAGGGAATAATTCACCCCTCCACTTT
CASLKGAGNNSPLHF
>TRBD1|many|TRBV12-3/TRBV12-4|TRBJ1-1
TGTGCCAGCAGTATACGAACAGGGGTGGTCACTGAAGCTTTCTTT
CASSIRTGVVTEAFF
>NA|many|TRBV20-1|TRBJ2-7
TGCAGTGGGGATAGCGGAACCTACGAGCAGTACTTC
CSGDSGTYEQYF
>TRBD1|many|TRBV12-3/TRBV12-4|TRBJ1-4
TGTGCCAGCAGTCGACAGGGGACCGCGGCCGAAAAACTGTTTTTT
CASSRQGTAAEKLFF
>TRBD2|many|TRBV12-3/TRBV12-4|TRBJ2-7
TGTGCCAGCAGTTTATATTGGGGACTAGCGGGAGCGGTATATGAGCAGTACTTC
CASSLYWGLAGAVYEQYF
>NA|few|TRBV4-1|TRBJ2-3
TGCGCCAGCAGCCAAGATCGGGGCGGGAGCACAGATACGCAGTATTTT
CASSQDRGGSTDTQYF
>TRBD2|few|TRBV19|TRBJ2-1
TGTGCCAGTAGTATGGAGCGGGACCTTCATGAGCAGTTCTTC
CASSMERDLHEQFF
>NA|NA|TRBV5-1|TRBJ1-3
TGCGCCAGCAGCACTAAGGACTACTCTGGAAACACCATATATTTT
CASSTKDYSGNTIYF
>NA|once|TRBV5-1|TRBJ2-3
TGCGCCAGCAGCTTGGAGGGGAAAACAGATACGCAGTATTTT
CASSLEGKTDTQYF
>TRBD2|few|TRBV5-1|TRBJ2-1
TGCGCCAGCAGCTTGAAGGGTAGCGGGAGAGGGTTCAAGAATGAGCAGTTCTTC
CASSLKGSGRGFKNEQFF
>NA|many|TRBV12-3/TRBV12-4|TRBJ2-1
TGTGCCAGCAGCCTGGCTAGCGATGACAATGAGCAGTTCTTC
CASSLASDDNEQFF
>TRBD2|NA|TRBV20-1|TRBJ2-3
TGCAGTGCTAAGGGTAGCGGGAGTAAGCGGGAGGGCACAGATACGCAGTATTTT
CSAKGSGSKREGTDTQYF
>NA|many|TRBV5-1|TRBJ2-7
TGTGCCAGCAGCTTAGCAGGGAACTCCTACGAGCAGTACTTC
CASSLAGNSYEQYF
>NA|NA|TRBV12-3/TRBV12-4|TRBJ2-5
TGTGCCAGCAGCCCAGGGAGGGGGACTACGAACCAAGAGACCCAGTACTTC
CASSPGRGTTNQETQYF
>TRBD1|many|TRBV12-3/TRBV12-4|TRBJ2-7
TGTGCCAGCAGGGGACAGGGCCACGAGCAGTACTTC
CASRGQGHEQYF
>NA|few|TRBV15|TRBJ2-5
TGTGCCACCAGCGATTCGGGCCTAAGGGGGGAGACCCAGTACTTC
CATSDSGLRGETQYF
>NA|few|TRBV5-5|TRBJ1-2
TGTGCCAGCAGCTTTCCCAACTATGGCTACACCTTC
CASSFPNYGYTF
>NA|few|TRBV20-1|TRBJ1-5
TGCAGTGCTAGTCGTAGGGGACCTAGCAATCAGCCCCAGCATTTT
CSASRRGPSNQPQHF
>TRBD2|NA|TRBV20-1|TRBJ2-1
TGCAGTGCGAGTCCGGGACTCGGGGGGTACAATGAGCAGTTCTTC
CSASPGLGGYNEQFF
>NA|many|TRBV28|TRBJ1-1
TGTGCCAGCAGTTCCCCAAGCTTCATGAACACTGAAGCTTTCTTT
CASSSPSFMNTEAFF
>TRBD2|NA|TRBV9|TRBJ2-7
TGTGCCAGCAGCCGTTATAGCGGGAGCACCTACGAGCAGTACTTC
CASSRYSGSTYEQYF
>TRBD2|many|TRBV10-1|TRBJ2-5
TGCGCCAGCAGTGTATGGACTAGCGGTTCCAGGGAGACCCAGTACTTC
CASSVWTSGSRETQYF
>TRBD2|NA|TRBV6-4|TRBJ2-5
TGTGCCAGCACGGGGACTAGCGGGCTCCACCAAGAGACCCAGTACTTC
CASTGTSGLHQETQYF
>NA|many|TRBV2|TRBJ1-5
TGTGCCAGCAGTGAATTCGGCCTTAGCAATCAGCCCCAGCATTTT
CASSEFGLSNQPQHF
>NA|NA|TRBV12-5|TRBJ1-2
TGTGCTAGTGGTTTGCCCCAGACGGAGTCGGTTGGCTACACCTTC
CASGLPQTESVGYTF
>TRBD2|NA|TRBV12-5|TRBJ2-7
TGTGCTAGTGGCCCGAGACTAGCAGGGCAGTACTTC
CASGPRLAGQYF
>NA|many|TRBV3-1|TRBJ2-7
TGTGCCAGCAACCAAGGGGGGGACGAGCAGTACTTC
CASNQGGDEQYF
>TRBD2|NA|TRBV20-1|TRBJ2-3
TGCAGTGCTGGCCTAGCGGGAGGTACGCAGTATTTT
CSAGLAGGTQYF
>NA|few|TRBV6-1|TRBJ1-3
TGTGCCAGCAGTCCACACACCCTGGCCGAATCTGGAAACACCATATATTTT
CASSPHTLAESGNTIYF
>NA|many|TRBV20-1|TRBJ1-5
TGCAGTGCCCACCGGGCCACCGGCCAGCCCCAGCATTTT
CSAHRATGQPQHF
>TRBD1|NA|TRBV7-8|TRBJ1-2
TGTGCCAGCAGCTACAGTCCCGGGACAGGGCCCTATGGCTACACCTTC
CASSYSPGTGPYGYTF
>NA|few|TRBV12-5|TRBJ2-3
TGTGCTAGTGGTTTGGCAATAGATACGCAGTATTTT
CASGLAIDTQYF
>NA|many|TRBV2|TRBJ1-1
TGTGCCAGCCGCGTCATTGGACAGACTTCTTTATTCTTT
CASRVIGQTSLFF
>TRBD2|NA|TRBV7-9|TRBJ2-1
TGTGCCAGCAGCTTAGCCGGGGCCGGAGCGGGAGACTACAATGAGCAGTTCTTC
CASSLAGAGAGDYNEQFF